This T cell receptor beta chain was identified in a study of CD8 T cells in ankylosing spondylitis. This clonotype was recorded at least ten times. Antigen unknown. Each CDR3 protein gets one entry after TCRdb re-called the 5' RACE reads with MiXCR. The sample contains 250,000 to 350,000 distinct CDR3 sequences, 20% of which appear only once. Study-level results: Reports say disease-linked clones showed up significantly more in matched ankylosing spondylitis synovial fluid. Within ankylosing spondylitis blood, a TCR beta motif made up of eight highly homologous variants appeared to be characteristic. Disease-linked clones displayed a CD8+ phenotype and appeared relatively rarely in peripheral blood.

Sequencing was done on a sample of blood, either unsorted or a sorted T cell fraction (not recorded which). This sequence originates from a male donor with ankylosing spondylitis or in good health (not recorded which).

The CDR3 coding sequence is TGCGCCAGCAGCTCGACAGGGGAGGTAACCGGGGAGCTGTTTTTT. Translation gives CASSSTGEVTGELFF. The genes are TRBV5-1 and TRBJ2-2; 8 nucleotides agree with TRBD1. J gave up 5 bases and V 3 bases, and 6 bases lay outside the gene matches. CDR3 length: 15 amino acids. Germline lookup yields CDR1 SGHRS and CDR2 YFSETQ.